The TCR beta chain under discussion was sequenced for a study of CD8+CD57+ T cells in acquired aplastic anemia. In patients chosen for sequencing, flow cytometry had shown CD8+CD57+ cell expansion. When blood sampling took place, the patients had received no therapy. Deletions cut 0 bases from V and 5 bases from J, with 9 bases between. Germline V gives CDR1 SGHRS, CDR2 YFSETQ. The length of the CDR3 is 14 residues. The study, taken as a whole, reports: Patients versus controls showed no significant CD8+ Simpson's diversity difference. Patients had roughly 31 CD8+ CDR3 sequences in common with controls (the shared set).

Genomic DNA served as template for TCR beta VDJ and CDR3 profiling. TCRdb re-derived calls from the reads in MiXCR, one entry per CDR3 protein. The profile shows over 150,000 distinct CDR3 sequences, 40% to 55% of them singletons. This clonotype was recorded many times. The antigen is undetermined. This TCR came from a human donor with aplastic anemia. The sample taken for sequencing was sorted CD4+, CD8+, or CD8+CD57+ T cells (not recorded which) from PBMCs. The J gene is TRBJ2-1, the V gene TRBV5-1; D is undetermined. The CDR3 is CASSLVGSNNEQFF. The CDR3 DNA sequence: TGCGCCAGCAGCTTGGTGGGTAGCAACAATGAGCAGTTCTTC.